This T cell receptor (beta chain) was sequenced during a study of neoadjuvant anti-PD-1 for oral cavity cancer. Study-wide findings and caveats: Post-nivolumab, blood T cell clonality was significantly elevated in non-responders. TCR analyses covered only three patients per response group.

The CDR3 spans 15 residues. V lost 5 bases, J lost 7 bases, and 12 bases stayed unmatched. Germline-derived CDR1 and CDR2 are MNHEY and SMNVEV (reference sequence). Noted time point: after neoadjuvant nivolumab, at surgical resection. Analysis of PBMCs was direct, with no culture step. As concerns this clone: The antigen is not known.

Data came from immunoSEQ multiplex PCR; TCRdb stores just in-frame clones and leaves some out. The table shows 11,000 to 15,000 clones, with over 65% occurring only once. The chain is built from TRBV27 and TRBJ1-1, with TRBD1 matching 8 bases. The receptor was derived from a person between 40 and 79 years old with oral cavity squamous cell carcinoma. This material consisted of PBMCs, taken after nivolumab (anti-PD-1) treatment. CDR3 DNA: TGTGCCAGCAGTCTCAGCCGGGCAGGGGGCGGTGAAGCTTTCTTT. Protein product: CASSLSRAGGGEAFF.